Presented here are 9 T cell receptor beta chains from one specimen sequenced in a study of blood T cells in healthy people across ages. With a J-beta primer mix and a sample-barcoded 5' primer, a second PCR ran about 7 to 11 cycles. Each CDR3 protein gets one entry after TCRdb re-called the 5' RACE reads with MiXCR. The profile shows around 940,000 distinct CDR3 sequences, just over 50% of them singletons. Material: blood. The origin of the receptors is a woman aged 55-75 years in good health.

This chain uses TRBV7-2 with TRBJ2-1; D unresolved. Deletions cut 5 bases from V and 11 bases from J, with 16 bases between. This CDR3 is 13 amino acids long. CDR1 is SGHTA, CDR2 FQGNSA, per germline. This CDR3 reads CASSVDQDGKQFF. CDR3 DNA: TGTGCCAGCAGCGTCGACCAGGACGGAAAGCAGTTCTTC.

The rearrangement joins TRBV11-1 to TRBJ2-7; D is possibly TRBD1 (6 bases). The germline gives CDR1 SGHAT, CDR2 FQDESV (reference sequence). V lost 5 bases, J lost 4 bases, and 15 bases lay in between. The CDR3 has 14 residues. CDR3 protein: CASSQTGDIYEQYF. The CDR3 DNA reads as TGTGCCAGCAGCCAGACAGGAGACATTTACGAGCAGTACTTC.

This clonotype was detected a few times. This chain uses TRBV2 with TRBJ2-6; 7 positions match TRBD1. Germline trimming cut 7 bases from V and 0 bases from J; bases unmatched to any gene: 12. The germline gives CDR1 SNHLY, CDR2 FYNNEI. The CDR3 length is 18 residues. The CDR3 coding sequence is TGTGCCAGCAACATCCGACAGGGCCGGAGCTCTGGGGCCAACGTCCTGACTTTC. It specifies CASNIRQGRSSGANVLTF.

CDR3 in amino acids: CSANGLTGYEQYF. CDR3 in DNA: TGCAGTGCGAACGGACTTACTGGCTACGAGCAGTACTTC. J is TRBJ2-7 and V is TRBV20-1, with a weak D call TRBD2 (5 bases). V was clipped by 6 bases and J by 3 bases, with 15 bases between them. CDR1 and CDR2 from the germline V gene are DFQATT and SNEGSKA (reference sequence). The CDR3 length is 13 residues.

CDR3 in DNA: TGTGCCAGCAGATGGTCTGGTACAGATACGCAGTATTTT. Encoded protein: CASRWSGTDTQYF. The chain links TRBV6-1 to TRBJ2-3; D is undetermined. Looked up from germline, CDR1 is MNHNS and CDR2 is SASEGT. The CDR3 is 13 amino acids. With 6 bases removed from V and 3 bases from J, the gap between germline ends came to 10 bases.

The sample holds one count of this clonotype. The V and J genes are TRBV12-3 or TRBV12-4 and TRBJ2-7, with D possibly called TRBD1 or TRBD2 (5 bases each). This CDR3 is 13 amino acids long. Trimming removed 8 bases at V and 3 bases at J, with 14 bases between. For the CDR3, the DNA is TGTGCCAGCTGCTGGGACGCCTACTACGAGCAGTACTTC. Its protein product is CASCWDAYYEQYF.

This clonotype was seen only a few times. The chain links TRBV20-1 to TRBJ2-1; TRBD1 is a possible D gene (5 bases). The germline V and J ends were trimmed by 0 bases and 3 bases, with 18 bases remaining between them. Germline loops: CDR1 DFQATT, CDR2 SNEGSKA (reference sequence). The CDR3 length is 17 residues. CDR3 nucleotides: TGCAGTGCTAGAGATTATAAGGAGATCGGACACTACAATGAGCAGTTCTTC. Its translation: CSARDYKEIGHYNEQFF.

The rearrangement links TRBV9 to TRBJ2-1, with D perhaps TRBD2 (5 bases). The end of the DNA is better explained by TRBJ2-7, so the J call may be wrong. Germline V gene sequence: CDR1 SGDLS, CDR2 YYNGEE. There are 16 residues in the CDR3. CDR3 sequence (DNA): TGTGCCAGCAGCCGCCTAAGGGAGACCCCCTACAATGAGCAGTACTTC. Translated, it gives CASSRLRETPYNEQYF.

This chain connects TRBV29-1 to TRBJ2-3; D perhaps matches TRBD2 (5 bases). CDR3 length equals 14 residues. Germline CDR1 is SQVTM and CDR2 is ANQGSEA. Trimming removed 7 bases from V and 1 base from J, with 15 bases in between. The CDR3 DNA sequence: TGCAGCGGAGTAGGCGGGTCAGGCACAGATACGCAGTATTTT. Translating it yields CSGVGGSGTDTQYF.